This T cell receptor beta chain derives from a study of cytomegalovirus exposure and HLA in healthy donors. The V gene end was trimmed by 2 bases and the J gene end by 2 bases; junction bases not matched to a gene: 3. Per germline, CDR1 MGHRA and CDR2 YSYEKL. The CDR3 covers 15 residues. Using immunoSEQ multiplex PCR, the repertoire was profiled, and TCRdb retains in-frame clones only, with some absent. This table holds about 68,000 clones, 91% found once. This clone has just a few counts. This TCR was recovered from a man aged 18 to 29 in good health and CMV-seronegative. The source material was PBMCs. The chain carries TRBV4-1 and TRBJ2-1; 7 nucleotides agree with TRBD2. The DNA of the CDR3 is TGCGCCAGCAGCCAACGGGAGGCGGCCTACAATGAGCAGTTCTTC. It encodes CASSQREAAYNEQFF.